This TCR beta chain was profiled in a study of OX40 agonist ivuxolimab in advanced cancers. Looking at the study overall: Patients were dosed intravenously with ivuxolimab at 0.01 to 10 mg/kg every 2 weeks.

Sequenced by immunoSEQ multiplex PCR; TCRdb stores in-frame clones only, minus some. The table includes about 46,000 clones, about 88% detected once. Germline values: CDR1 SNHLY, CDR2 FYNNEI. The CDR3 has 12 residues. The V gene lost 6 bases and the J gene lost 7 bases, with 12 bases spanning the gap. The receptor comes from an adult with an advanced solid tumor such as melanoma, head and neck, liver or kidney cancer. The sample was CD4+ or CD8+ T cells sorted from blood, taken in a trial of the OX40 agonist ivuxolimab. The chain joins TRBV2 to TRBJ1-2; no clear D gene. The CDR3 DNA sequence: TGTGCCAGCAGGGAGCCCTTACTTGGCTACACCTTC. Translating gives CASREPLLGYTF.